The entry that follows covers one T cell receptor beta chain sequence. The record originates from a study of shared clonotypes between healthy human individuals. The V gene's germline CDR1 is MNHEY and CDR2 SVGAGI. V lost 5 bases to trimming and J lost 0 bases; unmatched junction nucleotides: 2. The CDR3 has 14 residues. This table comes from immunoSEQ multiplex PCR, and its TCRdb copy is limited to in-frame clones, with some not included. The sample records 950,000 to 1,300,000 clones, about 75% being singletons. The rearrangement links TRBV6-5 to TRBJ1-1; 8 nucleotides line up with TRBD1. The sequenced sample was memory CD4+ T cells sorted from blood. Indicated subset: CD45RA-negative fraction. This TCR came from a man in his late teens or twenties in good health. In DNA, the CDR3 is TGTGCCAGCAGTAAACAGGGGGTGAACACTGAAGCTTTCTTT. Translated: CASSKQGVNTEAFF.